This T cell receptor beta chain derives from a study of blood T cell repertoires in COVID-19. The CDR3 loop spans 14 amino acids. CDR1 and CDR2 (germline): KGHDR, SFDVKD. Trimming took 5 bases from V and 4 from J; bases not matched to a gene: 1. Clones were read by immunoSEQ multiplex PCR, and TCRdb kept only the in-frame ones, dropping some. The sample consists of fewer than 150,000 clones, less than 85% of them appearing once. This receptor was taken from a human donor in a cohort sampled during active COVID-19. Sequencing was performed on peripheral blood. The chain recombines TRBV24-1 with TRBJ1-5, with 10 bases matching TRBD1. The CDR3 sequence is CATSGTGGNQPQHF. As DNA, the CDR3 is TGTGCCACCAGTGGGACAGGGGGGAATCAGCCCCAGCATTTT.